The 15 T cell receptor beta chains listed next were all sequenced from one sample in a study of T cells in Graves' hyperthyroidism and ophthalmopathy. TCR beta CDR3 sequences were amplified from RNA transcripts. The TCR CDR3 first-round RT-PCR relied on the HTBI primer set. TCRdb analysed the multiplex PCR reads with MiXCR anew, one entry per CDR3 protein. Altogether around 700,000 distinct CDR3 sequences are present, roughly 20% being singletons, with the ten largest covering roughly a sixth. What was sequenced was blood. The receptors here all came from a woman aged 45-59 years with Graves' hyperthyroidism that later progressed to Graves' ophthalmopathy.

V is TRBV9 and J is TRBJ1-2; 7 bases line up with TRBD1. J gave up 4 bases and V 0 bases, and 0 bases lay outside the gene matches. Looked up from germline, CDR1 is SGDLS and CDR2 is YYNGEE. The CDR3 runs to 13 residues. CDR3 protein: CASSVGDSYGYTF. For the CDR3, the DNA is TGTGCCAGCAGCGTAGGGGACAGCTATGGCTACACCTTC.

This clonotype was detected a few times. J is TRBJ1-2 and V is TRBV20-1; TRBD1 matches at 7 bases. Trimming at V came to 1 base and at J to 0 bases, leaving 8 bases not matched to a gene. CDR1 DFQATT and CDR2 SNEGSKA come from the germline V gene (reference sequence). The CDR3 contains 16 residues. CDR3 amino acids: CSARVKRDSTNYGYTF. CDR3 in DNA: TGCAGTGCTAGAGTGAAAAGGGACAGCACTAACTATGGCTACACCTTC.

In the case of this clonotype: Germline is not matched at one junction end, which may reflect a read error. The rearrangement links TRBV11-2 to TRBJ2-2; either TRBD1 or TRBD2 may supply D (5 bases each). The CDR3 is 14 residues long. The V gene's germline CDR1 is SGHAT and CDR2 FQNNGV. CDR3 sequence: CASSLRVVTGELSF. The CDR3 nucleotides are TGTGCCAGCAGCCTCAGGGTTGTCACCGGGGAGCTGTCTTTT. Together with reference TRBV11-2 and TRBJ2-2, the CDR3 gives the full variable domain: EAGVAQSPRYKIIEKRQSVAFWCNPISGHATLYWYQQILGQGPKLLIQFQNNGVVDDSQLPKDRFSAERLKGVDSTLKIQPAKLEDSAVYLCASSLRVVTGELSFGEGSRLTVL.

Ten or more counts support this clonotype. The chain has TRBV7-9 and TRBJ2-7, with D tentatively TRBD2 (6 bases). The CDR3 is 13 amino acids. V was pared by 8 bases and J by 2 bases, with 13 bases between. Per germline, CDR1 SEHNR and CDR2 FQNEAQ (reference sequence). The CDR3 coding sequence is TGTGCCAGCGTGGACGGACTAACCTACGAGCAGTACTTC. Protein sequence: CASVDGLTYEQYF.

This chain connects TRBV15 to TRBJ1-5; D gene ambiguous. Germline CDR1 reads LNHNV; CDR2 reads YYDKDF (reference sequence). Trimming pared 0 bases from V and 7 bases from J, leaving 13 bases between. The CDR3 runs to 15 residues. As DNA, the CDR3 is TGTGCCACCAGCAGAGAGGGAGGTCTCGGGCAGCCCCAGCATTTT. Its protein is CATSREGGLGQPQHF.

This rearrangement joins TRBV19 to TRBJ2-1; 8 bases match TRBD2. There are 16 residues in the CDR3. Germline CDR1 is LNHDA and CDR2 is SQIVND (reference sequence). The V gene end was trimmed by 5 bases and the J gene end by 9 bases; junction bases not matched to a gene: 15. This CDR3 reads CASSSRRVAGFREQFF. The CDR3 nucleotides are TGTGCCAGTAGTTCCAGAAGAGTAGCGGGGTTTCGTGAGCAGTTCTTC.

This clonotype was picked up many times. The chain employs TRBV12-3 or TRBV12-4 and TRBJ1-2; 9 bases match TRBD1. This CDR3 comprises 15 residues. The trim removed 8 bases at V and 5 bases at J, leaving 12 bases unmatched. This CDR3 reads CASATEDRGGYGYTF. The DNA of the CDR3 is TGTGCCAGCGCGACCGAGGACAGGGGAGGGTATGGCTACACCTTC.

Ten or more counts support this clonotype. The chain carries TRBV5-8 and TRBJ2-2, with TRBD1 identical over 7 bases. Germline CDR1 is SGHTS and CDR2 is YDEGEE. This CDR3 is built from 14 residues. Trimming cost V 4 bases and J 7 bases; bases outside gene matches: 7. The DNA of the CDR3 is TGTGCCAGCAGCCTTCAGACAGGGCTCGGGGAGCTGTTTTTT. As protein: CASSLQTGLGELFF.

This clonotype was detected a few times. This chain uses TRBV20-1 with TRBJ1-4; D possibly corresponds to TRBD1 (6 bases). Trimming took off 5 bases at V and 5 bases at J, with 15 bases between the two ends. The CDR3 has 14 residues. The V gene's germline CDR1 is DFQATT and CDR2 SNEGSKA (reference sequence). This chain's CDR3 is CSAFPGVVNEKLFF. The CDR3 nucleotides read TGCAGTGCTTTTCCAGGGGTTGTCAATGAAAAACTGTTTTTT.

The genes are TRBV7-9 and TRBJ1-1; D not resolved. CDR1 and CDR2 (germline): SEHNR, FQNEAQ (reference sequence). V lost 5 bases and J lost 0, with 13 bases in between. This CDR3 has 15 residues. The chain's CDR3 is CASSADSLLNTEAFF. CDR3 bases: TGTGCCAGCAGCGCGGACTCTCTACTGAACACTGAAGCTTTCTTT. The full variable domain, rest sourced from reference TRBV7-9 and TRBJ1-1, is DTGVSQNPRHKITKRGQNVTFRCDPISEHNRLYWYRQTLGQGPEFLTYFQNEAQLEKSRLLSDRFSAERPKGSFSTLEIQRTEQGDSAMYLCASSADSLLNTEAFFGQGTRLTVV.

The chain has TRBV27 and TRBJ2-2, with no clear D. Trimming took 2 bases from V and 5 from J, leaving 12 bases between them. The germline CDR1 and CDR2 sequences are MNHEY and SMNVEV (reference sequence). The CDR3 length is 15 residues. CDR3 sequence: CASSLATGRTGELFF. CDR3 sequence (DNA): TGTGCCAGCAGTTTAGCTACGGGTAGAACCGGGGAGCTGTTTTTT.

This clonotype was counted many times. The genes are TRBV12-3 or TRBV12-4 and TRBJ1-1; D gene unclear. V lost 0 bases and J 4 bases, leaving 12 bases between the germline ends. The CDR3 consists of 15 residues. The DNA of the CDR3 is TGTGCCAGCAGTTTAGCGAGGAGAACGAGCACTGAAGCTTTCTTT. Its protein is CASSLARRTSTEAFF.

This clonotype was counted between two and nine times. J is TRBJ1-2 and V is TRBV5-1; D possibly corresponds to TRBD1 (5 bases). The CDR3 runs to 15 residues. V was trimmed by 4 bases and J by 0 bases, leaving 13 bases between them. Germline loops: CDR1 SGHRS, CDR2 YFSETQ. The CDR3 region has the DNA TGCGCCAGCAGCATCGACGACAGCGCTAACTATGGCTACACCTTC. This gives the protein CASSIDDSANYGYTF.

At least ten counts were recorded for this clonotype. The V call is TRBV11-2, the J call TRBJ2-7; D perhaps matches TRBD2 (5 bases). V lost 2 bases, J lost 3 bases, and 11 bases lay in between. CDR1 SGHAT and CDR2 FQNNGV come from the germline V gene. The CDR3 length is 14 residues. CDR3 sequence: CASSLPGEGYEQYF. For the CDR3, the DNA is TGTGCCAGCAGCTTACCAGGAGAGGGCTACGAGCAGTACTTC. The complete variable domain, with remaining parts taken from reference TRBV11-2 and TRBJ2-7, reads EAGVAQSPRYKIIEKRQSVAFWCNPISGHATLYWYQQILGQGPKLLIQFQNNGVVDDSQLPKDRFSAERLKGVDSTLKIQPAKLEDSAVYLCASSLPGEGYEQYFGPGTRLTVT.

This clonotype was seen a handful of times. V gene TRBV29-1 combines with J gene TRBJ2-7; 9 positions match TRBD1. J was trimmed by 5 bases and V by 7 bases; bases with no gene match: 6. Germline V lookup: CDR1 SQVTM, CDR2 ANQGSEA. The CDR3 runs 12 residues. The CDR3 reads CSATTGGHEQYF. As DNA, the CDR3 is TGCAGCGCCACGACAGGGGGGCACGAGCAGTACTTC.